This T cell receptor beta chain is drawn from a study of tumor and adjacent non-tumor tissue in lung cancer. Background on the study: The patients, 10 men and about five women, were about 31 to 76 with stage I to III disease. On average, productive TCRbeta reads reached about 4.17 million per sample. Study results and caveats: TCR diversity was significantly greater in tumor than normal lung tissue.

This CDR3 is built from 13 residues. Germline CDR1 and CDR2: SNHLY and FYNNEI. The V end was cut by 4 bases, the J end by 1 base, with 7 bases between. As to this clonotype: Its specificity is not known.

Three rounds of nested PCR, following a modified ARM-PCR protocol, produced the TCRbeta library. TCRdb redid the calling of the multiplex PCR reads with MiXCR, one entry per CDR3 protein. The sample contains 90,000 to 110,000 distinct CDR3 sequences, roughly 73% of which appear only once. This sample's RNA came from whole unsorted tissue. The rearrangement joins TRBV2 to TRBJ1-1; the D is unclear. This TCR came from a woman aged 60-75 years with non-small cell lung cancer. Input material: lung tumor tissue. The CDR3, as DNA: TGTGCCAGCAGTGGGGTTCCGAACACTGAAGCTTTCTTT. Translated: CASSGVPNTEAFF.